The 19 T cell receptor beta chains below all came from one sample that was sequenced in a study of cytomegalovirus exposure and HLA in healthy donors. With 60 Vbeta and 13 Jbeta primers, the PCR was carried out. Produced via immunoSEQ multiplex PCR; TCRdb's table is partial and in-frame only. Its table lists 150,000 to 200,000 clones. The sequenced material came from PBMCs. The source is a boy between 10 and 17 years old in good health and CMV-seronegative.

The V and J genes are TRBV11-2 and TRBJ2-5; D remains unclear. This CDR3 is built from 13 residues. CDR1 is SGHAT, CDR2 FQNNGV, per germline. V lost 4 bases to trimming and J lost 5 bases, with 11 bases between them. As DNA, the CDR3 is TGTGCCAGCAGCTACCACCTCGGGGAGACCCAGTACTTC. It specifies CASSYHLGETQYF. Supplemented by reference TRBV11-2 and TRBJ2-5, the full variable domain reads EAGVAQSPRYKIIEKRQSVAFWCNPISGHATLYWYQQILGQGPKLLIQFQNNGVVDDSQLPKDRFSAERLKGVDSTLKIQPAKLEDSAVYLCASSYHLGETQYFGPGTRLLVL.

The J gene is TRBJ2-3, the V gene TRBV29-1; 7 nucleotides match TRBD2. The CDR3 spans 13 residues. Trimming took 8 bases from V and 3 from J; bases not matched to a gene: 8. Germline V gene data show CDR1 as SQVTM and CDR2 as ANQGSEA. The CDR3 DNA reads TGCAGCTTCGGGGGGTTTGATACAGATACGCAGTATTTT. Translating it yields CSFGGFDTDTQYF.

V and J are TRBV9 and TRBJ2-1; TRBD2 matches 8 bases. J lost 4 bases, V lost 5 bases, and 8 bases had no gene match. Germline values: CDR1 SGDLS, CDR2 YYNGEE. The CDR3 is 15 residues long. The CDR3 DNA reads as TGTGCCAGCAGTCCCCCCGGGGGGGCGTACAATGAGCAGTTCTTC. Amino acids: CASSPPGGAYNEQFF. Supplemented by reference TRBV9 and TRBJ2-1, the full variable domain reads DSGVTQTPKHLITATGQRVTLRCSPRSGDLSVYWYQQSLDQGLQFLIQYYNGEERAKGNILERFSAQQFPDLHSELNLSSLELGDSALYFCASSPPGGAYNEQFFGPGTRLTVL.

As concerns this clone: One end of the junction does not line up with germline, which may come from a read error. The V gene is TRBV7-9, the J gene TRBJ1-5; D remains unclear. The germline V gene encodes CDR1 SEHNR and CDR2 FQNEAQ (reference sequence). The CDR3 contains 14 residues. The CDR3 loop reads CASSLDGSGQLQHF. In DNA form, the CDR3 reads TGTGCCAGCAGCTTAGACGGTAGTGGGCAGCTCCAGCATTTT. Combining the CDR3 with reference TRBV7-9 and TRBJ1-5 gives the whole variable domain DTGVSQNPRHKITKRGQNVTFRCDPISEHNRLYWYRQTLGQGPEFLTYFQNEAQLEKSRLLSDRFSAERPKGSFSTLEIQRTEQGDSAMYLCASSLDGSGQLQHFGDGTRLSIL.

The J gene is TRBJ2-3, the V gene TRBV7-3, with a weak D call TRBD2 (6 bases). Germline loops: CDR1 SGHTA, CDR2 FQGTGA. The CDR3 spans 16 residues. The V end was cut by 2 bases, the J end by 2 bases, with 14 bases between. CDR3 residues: CASSLGLGTFTDTQYF. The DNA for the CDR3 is TGTGCCAGCAGCTTAGGGCTCGGGACTTTCACAGATACGCAGTATTTT.

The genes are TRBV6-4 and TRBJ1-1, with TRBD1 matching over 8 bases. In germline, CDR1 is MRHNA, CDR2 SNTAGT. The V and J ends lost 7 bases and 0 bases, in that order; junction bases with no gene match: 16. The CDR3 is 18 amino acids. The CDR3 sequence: CASTSGTGLICMNTEAFF. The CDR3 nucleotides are TGTGCCAGCACATCCGGGACAGGTCTCATTTGCATGAACACTGAAGCTTTCTTT.

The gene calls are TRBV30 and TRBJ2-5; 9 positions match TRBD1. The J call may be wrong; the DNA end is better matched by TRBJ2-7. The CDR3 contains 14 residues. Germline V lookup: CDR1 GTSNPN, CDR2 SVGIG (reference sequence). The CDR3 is CAFGGTGISNEQYF. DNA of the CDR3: TGTGCCTTTGGTGGGACAGGGATTAGCAACGAGCAGTACTTC.

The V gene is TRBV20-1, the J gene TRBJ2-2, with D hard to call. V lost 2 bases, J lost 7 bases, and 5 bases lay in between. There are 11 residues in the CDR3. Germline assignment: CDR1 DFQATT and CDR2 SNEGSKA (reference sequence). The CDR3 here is CSARFLGELFF. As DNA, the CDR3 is TGCAGTGCTAGATTCCTCGGGGAGCTGTTTTTT.

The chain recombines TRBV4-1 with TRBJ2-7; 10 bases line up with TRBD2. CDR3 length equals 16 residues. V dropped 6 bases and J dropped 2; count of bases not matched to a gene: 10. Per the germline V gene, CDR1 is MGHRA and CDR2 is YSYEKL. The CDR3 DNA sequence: TGCGCCAGCAGTTTACAGGTACTAGCGGGGACCTACGAGCAGTACTTC. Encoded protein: CASSLQVLAGTYEQYF.

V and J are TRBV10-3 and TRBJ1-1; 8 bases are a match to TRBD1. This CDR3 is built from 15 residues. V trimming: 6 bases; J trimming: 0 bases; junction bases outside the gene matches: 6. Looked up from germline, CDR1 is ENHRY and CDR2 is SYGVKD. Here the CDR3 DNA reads TGTGCCATCAGCGGCGGACAGGGACTGAACACTGAAGCTTTCTTT. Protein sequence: CAISGGQGLNTEAFF.

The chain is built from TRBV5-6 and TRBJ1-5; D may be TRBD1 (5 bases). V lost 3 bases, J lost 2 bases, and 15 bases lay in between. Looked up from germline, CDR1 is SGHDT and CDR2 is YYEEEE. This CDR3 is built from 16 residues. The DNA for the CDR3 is TGTGCCAGCAGCTGGGGTGGGGGGGAGCGCAATCAGCCCCAGCATTTT. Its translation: CASSWGGGERNQPQHF.

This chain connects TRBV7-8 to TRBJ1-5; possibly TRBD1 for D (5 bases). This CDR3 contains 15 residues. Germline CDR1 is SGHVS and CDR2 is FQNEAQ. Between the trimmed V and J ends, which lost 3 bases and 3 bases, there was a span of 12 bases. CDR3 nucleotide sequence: TGTGCCAGCAGCTTCGAAAGGGGTTTCAATCAGCCCCAGCATTTT. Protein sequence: CASSFERGFNQPQHF. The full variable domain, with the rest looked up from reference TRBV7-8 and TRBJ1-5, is GAGVSQSPRYKVAKRGQDVALRCDPISGHVSLFWYQQALGQGPEFLTYFQNEAQLDKSGLPSDRFFAERPEGSVSTLKIQRTQQEDSAVYLCASSFERGFNQPQHFGDGTRLSIL.

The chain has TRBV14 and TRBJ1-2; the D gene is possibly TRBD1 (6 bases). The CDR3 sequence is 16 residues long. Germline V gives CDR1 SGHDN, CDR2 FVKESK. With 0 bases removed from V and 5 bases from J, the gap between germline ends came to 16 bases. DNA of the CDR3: TGTGCCAGCAGCCAAGAAGCCAGGGGCCGTCTTTATGGCTACACCTTC. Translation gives CASSQEARGRLYGYTF.

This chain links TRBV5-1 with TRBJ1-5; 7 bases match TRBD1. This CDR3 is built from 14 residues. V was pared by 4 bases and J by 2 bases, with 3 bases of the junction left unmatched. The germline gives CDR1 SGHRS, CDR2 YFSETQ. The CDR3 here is CASSQGTGNQPQHF. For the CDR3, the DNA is TGCGCCAGCAGCCAAGGGACAGGCAATCAGCCCCAGCATTTT.

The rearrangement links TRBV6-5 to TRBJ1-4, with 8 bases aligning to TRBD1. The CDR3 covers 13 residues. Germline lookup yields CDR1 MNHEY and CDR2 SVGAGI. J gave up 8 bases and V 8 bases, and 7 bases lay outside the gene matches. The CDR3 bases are TGTGCCAGCGGACAGGGTCTCCGAGAAAAACTGTTTTTT. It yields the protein CASGQGLREKLFF.

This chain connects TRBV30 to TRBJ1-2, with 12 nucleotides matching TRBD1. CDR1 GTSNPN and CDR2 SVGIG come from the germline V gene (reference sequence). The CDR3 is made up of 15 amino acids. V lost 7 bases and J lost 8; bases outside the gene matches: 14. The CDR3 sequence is CAYFLRDRGLLGYTF. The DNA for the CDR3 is TGTGCCTACTTCCTCCGGGACAGGGGGCTCCTAGGCTACACCTTC.

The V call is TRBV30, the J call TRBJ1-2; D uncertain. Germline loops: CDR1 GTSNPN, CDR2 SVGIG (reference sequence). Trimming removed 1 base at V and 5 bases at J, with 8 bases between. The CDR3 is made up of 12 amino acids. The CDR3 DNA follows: TGTGCCTGGAGTGCCGTCTTTTATGGCTACACCTTC. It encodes CAWSAVFYGYTF. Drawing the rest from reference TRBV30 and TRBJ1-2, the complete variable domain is SQTIHQWPATLVQPVGSPLSLECTVEGTSNPNLYWYRQAAGRGLQLLFYSVGIGQISSEVPQNLSASRPQDRQFILSSKKLLLSDSGFYLCAWSAVFYGYTFGSGTRLTVV.

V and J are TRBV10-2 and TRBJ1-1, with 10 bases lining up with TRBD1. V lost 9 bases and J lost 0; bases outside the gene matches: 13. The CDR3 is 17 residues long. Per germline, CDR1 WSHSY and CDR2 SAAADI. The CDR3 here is CASLPGQGRGMNTEAFF. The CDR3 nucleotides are TGCGCCAGTCTCCCGGGACAGGGGAGGGGCATGAACACTGAAGCTTTCTTT.

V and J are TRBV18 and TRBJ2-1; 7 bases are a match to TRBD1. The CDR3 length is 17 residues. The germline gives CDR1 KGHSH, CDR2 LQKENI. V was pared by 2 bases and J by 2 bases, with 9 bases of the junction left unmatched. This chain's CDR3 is CASSPAGWDRTYNEQFF. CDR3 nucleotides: TGTGCCAGCTCACCAGCAGGGTGGGACAGAACCTACAATGAGCAGTTCTTC. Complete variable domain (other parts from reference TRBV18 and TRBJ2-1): NAGVMQNPRHLVRRRGQEARLRCSPMKGHSHVYWYRQLPEEGLKFMVYLQKENIIDESGMPKERFSAEFPKEGPSILRIQQVVRGDSAAYFCASSPAGWDRTYNEQFFGPGTRLTVL.